This is a list of T cell receptor beta chains from one sample in a study of blood T cell repertoires in COVID-19. Using immunoSEQ multiplex PCR, the repertoire was profiled, and TCRdb retains in-frame clones only, with some absent. Of about 79,000 clones in the sample, around 88% are singletons; the top ten hold approximately 15%. What was sequenced was peripheral blood. The receptors shown here come from a man between 65 and 85 years old with active or convalescent COVID-19. CDR3s include the opening cysteine and the closing phenylalanine or tryptophan. The order of the fields is clone size, D gene, V gene, J gene, CDR3 DNA, CDR3 protein. D genes are given only for firm matches. Part of the rows lack a size; the others show once, few, many or a class for expanded clones.

.,TRBD1,TRBV5-1,TRBJ1-2,TGCGCCAGCAGCTTAGGGACAGCGGGCTATGGCTACACCTTC,CASSLGTAGYGYTF
few,.,TRBV5-6,TRBJ2-5,TGTGCCAGCAGCCCCCTTACGGCCGGGGAGACCCAGTACTTC,CASSPLTAGETQYF
.,TRBD1,TRBV24-1,TRBJ2-3,TGTGCCACCAGTGATTTCCGCGGACAGGGTATGACAGATACGCAGTATTTT,CATSDFRGQGMTDTQYF
.,TRBD1,TRBV29-1,TRBJ2-7,TGCAGCGTTGCGGAGGGACAGGGGTCGGAGCAGTACTTC,CSVAEGQGSEQYF
.,TRBD1,TRBV5-4,TRBJ1-1,TGTGCCAGCAGCCCGAGGACAGGGGGCGTGATGAACACTGAAGCTTTCTTT,CASSPRTGGVMNTEAFF
.,TRBD1,TRBV13,TRBJ2-7,TGTGCCAGTCGATACTCAACCGGAGGACAGGGCTCCTACGAGCAGTACTTC,CASRYSTGGQGSYEQYF
.,TRBD1,TRBV6-5,TRBJ2-7,TGTGTGACAGGGCCAAATTCCTACGAGCAGTACTTC,CVTGPNSYEQYF
.,.,TRBV2,TRBJ2-7,TGTGCCAGCAGTCGGGACAACACGATATCCTACGAGCAGTACTTC,CASSRDNTISYEQYF
.,.,TRBV10-3,TRBJ2-1,TGTGCCACAGGTCGTACGAAGCCCCTAGCCCAATCCTCCTACAATGAGCAGTTCTTC,CATGRTKPLAQSSYNEQFF
.,.,TRBV3-1/TRBV3-2,TRBJ2-1,TGTGCCAGCAGTACGGGACTCCCGGAGCAGTTCTTC,CASSTGLPEQFF
.,.,TRBV4-1,TRBJ1-4,TGCGCCAGCAGCCCGTTCGGAGCAACTAATGAAAAACTGTTTTTT,CASSPFGATNEKLFF
.,.,TRBV18,TRBJ1-5,TGTGCCAGCTCACCAGACAGGAATCAGCCCCAGCATTTT,CASSPDRNQPQHF
once,.,TRBV6-6,TRBJ2-7,TGTGCCAGCAGTTACTCGACTGTTCTAGGCTACGAGCAGTACTTC,CASSYSTVLGYEQYF
once,.,TRBV28,TRBJ2-5,TGTGCCAGCAGTTTTAGTCTAAAGCTGGAGACCCAGTACTTC,CASSFSLKLETQYF
.,TRBD1,TRBV7-9,TRBJ2-5,TGTGCCAGCAGGTCCGGGACAGACCAAGAGACCCAGTACTTC,CASRSGTDQETQYF
once,.,TRBV4-1,TRBJ2-6,TGCGCCAGCAGCCAAGGACAGGATGTGTTCGCTGGGGCCAACGTCCTGACTTTC,CASSQGQDVFAGANVLTF
.,TRBD1,TRBV18,TRBJ1-6,TGTGCCAGCTCACCGGACAGGTCCCCGGGGTCACCCCTCCACTTT,CASSPDRSPGSPLHF
.,.,TRBV1,TRBJ1-1,TGCACCAGCAGCCGGCACCCCTGTTCAGAAGCTTTCTTT,CTSSRHPCSEAFF
.,TRBD2,TRBV7-9,TRBJ2-5,TGTGCCAGCGTCGCGGCGCTAGCGGGAACGGAGACCCAGTACTTC,CASVAALAGTETQYF
.,TRBD1,TRBV27,TRBJ1-6,TGTGCCAGCAGTTGGAGACAGGGGAGGAATTCACCCCTCCACTTT,CASSWRQGRNSPLHF
.,TRBD1,TRBV5-6,TRBJ2-7,TGTGCCAGCATCAGAGGGACAGCCTTTGAGCAGTACTTC,CASIRGTAFEQYF
.,.,TRBV9,TRBJ2-2,TGTGCCAGCAGCGCCGGATTGGGGACACAGTACACCGGGGAGCTGTTTTTT,CASSAGLGTQYTGELFF
.,.,TRBV29-1,TRBJ1-1,TGCAGCGTCGCAAGCGGTATGAACACTGAAGCTTTCTTT,CSVASGMNTEAFF
.,TRBD1,TRBV4-1,TRBJ2-5,TGCGCCAGCAGCCTCACAGGGACCGGGACAGGGGTTAGCGGAGAGACCCAGTACTTC,CASSLTGTGTGVSGETQYF
.,.,TRBV11-1,TRBJ2-2,TGTGCCAGCAGCTTACGGGGGACCGGGGAGCTGTTTTTT,CASSLRGTGELFF
.,.,TRBV13,TRBJ2-3,TGTGCCAGCAGCCTCCGACAGTCCATCTTTAGGACAGATACGCAGTATTTT,CASSLRQSIFRTDTQYF
once,.,TRBV7-9,TRBJ1-2,TGTGCCAGCAGCTTAGGAGCCGCAACCTCGATGGGAGTCTATGGCTACACCTTC,CASSLGAATSMGVYGYTF
.,.,TRBV19,TRBJ2-4,TGTGCCAGTAACCCTGGACTAGCCAAAAACATTCAGTACTTC,CASNPGLAKNIQYF
.,.,TRBV6-5,TRBJ1-2,TGTGCCAGCCGGGACACCGTTAACTATGGCTACACCTTC,CASRDTVNYGYTF
.,.,TRBV18,TRBJ1-1,TGTGCCAGCTCACCCCAGGGATACACTGAAGCTTTCTTT,CASSPQGYTEAFF
.,TRBD2,TRBV9,TRBJ2-7,TGTGCCAGCAGCGTAGGATTTAGCGGGAGTGTTGGGGAGCAGTACTTC,CASSVGFSGSVGEQYF
.,TRBD2,TRBV30,TRBJ2-1,TGTGCCTGGTCGCCCGGGACTAGCCTTCGGGATGAGCAGTTCTTC,CAWSPGTSLRDEQFF
few,TRBD1,TRBV11-2,TRBJ1-5,TGTGCCAGCAGCTTGGACAGGGCTGCGCCCCAGCATTTT,CASSLDRAAPQHF
.,.,TRBV7-9,TRBJ2-7,TGTGCCAGCAGCTTATTTGCGGATGCTGAGCAGTACTTC,CASSLFADAEQYF
few,TRBD1,TRBV11-2,TRBJ2-7,TGTGCCAGCAGCCCCGGGGCTATAAGACAGGGGATTCACGAGCAGTACTTC,CASSPGAIRQGIHEQYF
few,.,TRBV2,TRBJ2-3,TGTGCCAGCACACCCTGGCCGGGGACTGGTGTCACAGATACGCAGTATTTT,CASTPWPGTGVTDTQYF
.,.,TRBV4-3,TRBJ1-4,TGCGCCAGCAGCCAAGATGAGGGCCTGAAGAAACTGTTTTTT,CASSQDEGLKKLFF
.,.,TRBV7-3,TRBJ2-1,TGTGCCAGCAGCTTAGAGCTAGCGCATAACTACAATGAGCAGTTCTTC,CASSLELAHNYNEQFF
.,.,TRBV19,TRBJ2-7,TGTGCCAGTAGTATAAATCGAGGGTCCGAGCAGTACTTC,CASSINRGSEQYF
.,TRBD1,TRBV2,TRBJ2-7,TGTGCCAGCATGCCGGGACAGGGAAGCTACGAGCAGTACTTC,CASMPGQGSYEQYF
.,TRBD1,TRBV19,TRBJ1-1,TGTGCCAGTAGGGAAAGACAGGGTCGGGGGCTGAACACTGAAGCTTTCTTT,CASRERQGRGLNTEAFF
.,TRBD1,TRBV28,TRBJ1-6,TGTGCCACCGCAGGGGGGAATAATTCACCCCTCCACTTT,CATAGGNNSPLHF
.,.,TRBV5-1,TRBJ2-2,TGCGCCAGCAGACAGGAAGCGAACACCGGGGAGCTGTTTTTT,CASRQEANTGELFF